The 11 T cell receptor beta chains below all came from one sample that was sequenced in a study of cytomegalovirus exposure and HLA in healthy donors. Some clones are missing from TCRdb's copy, which holds only in-frame ones; the method was immunoSEQ multiplex PCR. The sample carries 180,000 or so clones, around nine tenths recorded once. Specimen: PBMCs. These receptors were obtained from a woman in her twenties or thirties in good health and CMV-seronegative.

The chain is built from TRBV10-3 and TRBJ1-4; 7 bases are a match to TRBD1. The CDR3 length is 14 residues. V gave up 0 bases and J gave up 5 bases; unmatched junction bases: 0. Germline CDR1 is ENHRY and CDR2 is SYGVKD. The CDR3 reads CAISESTGNEKLFF. In DNA, the CDR3 is TGTGCCATCAGTGAGTCGACAGGGAATGAAAAACTGTTTTTT.

This clone came up once. The J gene is TRBJ1-1, the V gene TRBV30; D not certain. Trimming shortened V by 3 bases and J by 5 bases, and 10 bases separated the two germline ends. Germline-derived CDR1 and CDR2 are GTSNPN and SVGIG (reference sequence). CDR3 length: 12 amino acids. CDR3 in amino acids: CAWSDQRTEAFF. For the CDR3, the DNA is TGTGCCTGGAGCGATCAGAGGACTGAAGCTTTCTTT.

The chain has TRBV6-5 and TRBJ2-1; tentative D call: TRBD1 (5 bases). Trimming stripped 5 bases from V and 7 bases from J, with 15 bases between. This CDR3 spans 14 amino acids. The germline gives CDR1 MNHEY, CDR2 SVGAGI. The CDR3 loop is CASSNPGIQNEQFF. The CDR3 region has the DNA TGTGCCAGCAGTAACCCAGGGATTCAAAATGAGCAGTTCTTC.

The J gene is TRBJ2-7, the V gene TRBV7-6, with a weak D call TRBD2 (5 bases). With 2 bases removed from V and 2 bases from J, the gap between germline ends came to 10 bases. The CDR3 is 14 residues long. Germline loops: CDR1 SGHVS, CDR2 FNYEAQ. CDR3 nucleotide sequence: TGTGCCAGCAGCTTAAACCCGGGAACCTACGAGCAGTACTTC. Translated, it gives CASSLNPGTYEQYF.

This clone was seen once. The chain links TRBV5-1 to TRBJ2-7; 9 bases are shared with TRBD2. Trimming cost V 4 bases and J 3 bases; bases outside gene matches: 11. There are 16 residues in the CDR3. Germline V gives CDR1 SGHRS, CDR2 YFSETQ. CDR3 DNA sequence: TGCGCCAGCAGCCCTCGAGGATCTAGCGGGGACTACGAGCAGTACTTC. Amino acid sequence: CASSPRGSSGDYEQYF.

This chain links TRBV7-6 with TRBJ2-3, with 8 bases lining up with TRBD2. Germline V gene data show CDR1 as SGHVS and CDR2 as FNYEAQ. After removal of 0 bases from V and 2 bases from J, the junction contained 4 bases not matched to a gene. The length of the CDR3 is 16 residues. CDR3 sequence: CASSLARGGITDTQYF. CDR3 DNA: TGTGCCAGCAGCTTAGCTCGGGGGGGGATCACAGATACGCAGTATTTT. Full variable domain (remainder filled in from reference TRBV7-6 and TRBJ2-3): GAGVSQSPRYKVTKRGQDVALRCDPISGHVSLYWYRQALGQGPEFLTYFNYEAQQDKSGLPNDRFSAERPEGSISTLTIQRTEQRDSAMYRCASSLARGGITDTQYFGPGTRLTVL.

V usage is TRBV6-5 and J usage is TRBJ1-6, with D perhaps matching TRBD1 (5 bases). Between the trimmed V and J ends, which lost 2 bases and 7 bases, there was a span of 6 bases. CDR1 and CDR2 from the germline V gene are MNHEY and SVGAGI. This CDR3 is built from 13 residues. The CDR3 here is CASSYRQNSPLHF. In nucleotides, the CDR3 is TGTGCCAGCAGTTACAGACAGAATTCACCCCTCCACTTT.

This chain links TRBV14 with TRBJ1-2, with TRBD1 as a possible D gene (6 bases). The V end was cut by 4 bases, the J end by 7 bases, with 19 bases between. The CDR3 covers 15 residues. The germline V gene has CDR1 SGHDN and CDR2 FVKESK. CDR3 in DNA: TGTGCCAGCAGCCTATCGGCGGGGGGCCTCTCTGGCTACACCTTC. The encoded protein is CASSLSAGGLSGYTF.

The CDR3 bases are TGTGCCAGCAGTTACTTGGACACCTACGAGCAGTACTTC. Amino acids: CASSYLDTYEQYF. The chain joins TRBV6-6 to TRBJ2-7, with D perhaps TRBD1 (5 bases). This CDR3 contains 13 residues. Germline V CDR1 and CDR2: MNHNY, SVGAGI (reference sequence). The V end was cut by 1 base, the J end by 2 bases, with 6 bases between.

Concerning this clone: The junction and the germline gene differ at one end; a read error may be behind it. This sequence joins TRBV4-1 and TRBJ2-1, with TRBD1 identical over 7 bases. Germline lookup yields CDR1 MGHRA and CDR2 YSYEKL. The CDR3 contains 12 residues. DNA of the CDR3: TGCGCCAGCAGCCAAGTTGCAACAGGGGTGATCTTC. Its protein product is CASSQVATGVIF.

This sequence joins TRBV7-9 and TRBJ1-6; 7 nucleotides agree with TRBD1. V shed 5 bases, J shed 5 bases, and the junction held 9 bases outside the gene matches. The CDR3 length is 16 residues. Germline V gives CDR1 SEHNR, CDR2 FQNEAQ (reference sequence). CDR3 protein: CASSGPPGQNNSPLHF. For the CDR3, the DNA is TGTGCCAGCAGCGGACCGCCGGGACAGAATAATTCACCCCTCCACTTT.